This T cell receptor beta chain was retrieved from a study of T cells in Graves' hyperthyroidism and ophthalmopathy. Study information: Peripheral blood draws took place at initial diagnosis, ahead of any treatment. General study findings and limits: Blood shared most expanded thyroid clonotypes above 0.001. It was a median roughly 6.5 months before onset that the model predicted ophthalmopathy.

A word on this clonotype: Antigen specificity is unknown.

Germline values: CDR1 SGHTA, CDR2 FQGNSA. This CDR3 comprises 15 residues. V was pared by 2 bases and J by 7 bases, with 17 bases between. The TCR beta CDR3 regions underwent amplification using RNA transcripts as the source. First-round RT-PCR with HTBI primers amplified the TCR CDR3 region. TCRdb used MiXCR to reprocess the multiplex PCR reads, holding one entry per CDR3 protein. The table shows 300,000 to 350,000 distinct CDR3 sequences, with roughly 17% occurring only once. For Graves' hyperthyroidism to be stable, ophthalmopathy could not progress within 18 months. This TCR was recovered from a man aged 30 to 39 with Graves' hyperthyroidism. The rearrangement joins TRBV7-2 to TRBJ1-1; TRBD1 is a possible D gene (5 bases). Sequencing was done on a sample of blood. This CDR3 is CASSLLVGHVDEAFF. CDR3 DNA sequence: TGTGCCAGCAGCTTATTGGTGGGGCACGTTGATGAAGCTTTCTTT.